The 17 T cell receptor beta chains given below trace back to one sample, sequenced in a study of tumor-infiltrating lymphocytes in primary liver carcinoma. A primer in the constant region served to generate TCR beta cDNA from roughly 450 ng of total RNA. What produced the TCR beta libraries was three nested multiplex PCR rounds using slightly modified ARM-PCR. TRBV1-TRBV30 forward primers paired with a C-beta reverse primer were used in the first two PCR rounds, which ran 9 to 10 cycles each. TCRdb reprocessed the multiplex PCR reads with MiXCR, giving one entry per CDR3 protein. This table has approximately 310,000 distinct CDR3 sequences, 65% appearing once. The researchers obtained blood RNA from unsorted whole blood and also extracted germline DNA. Sequencing was done on a sample of peripheral blood. The source is a man aged 40-50 years with primary liver carcinoma and hepatitis B virus infection.

This chain links TRBV7-9 with TRBJ2-7; a weak D match, TRBD2 (6 bases). The germline gives CDR1 SEHNR, CDR2 FQNEAQ (reference sequence). This CDR3 is built from 13 residues. Trimming removed 11 bases at V and 5 bases at J, with 19 bases between. CDR3 sequence: CAVSWGGEDEQYF. The CDR3 nucleotides are TGTGCCGTCAGTTGGGGAGGAGAAGACGAGCAGTACTTC.

The chain is built from TRBV7-3 and TRBJ2-1; 7 positions agree with TRBD2. V shed 1 base and J 9 bases; nucleotides not matched to a gene: 3. The CDR3 runs to 13 residues. The germline V gene encodes CDR1 SGHTA and CDR2 FQGTGA. DNA for the CDR3: TGTGCCAGCAGCTTAATTACGGGAGGTGAGCAGTTCTTC. Residues: CASSLITGGEQFF.

The chain joins TRBV11-2 to TRBJ1-1; maybe TRBD1 (6 bases). The germline V gene has CDR1 SGHAT and CDR2 FQNNGV. The CDR3 loop spans 14 amino acids. With 6 bases removed from V and 4 bases from J, the gap between germline ends came to 15 bases. Here the CDR3 DNA reads TGTGCCAGCAGACCGGGACATCTGAGCACTGAAGCTTTCTTT. Its translation: CASRPGHLSTEAFF.

Comment on this clonotype: At one of its ends the junction is not consistent with the germline gene, which may arise from a read error. The chain joins TRBV11-2 to TRBJ2-1; tentatively, D is TRBD2 (7 bases). Looked up from germline, CDR1 is SGHAT and CDR2 is FQNNGV. The CDR3 runs 18 residues. Here the CDR3 reads CASSSGGGRPNSYNEQSF. CDR3 DNA: TGTGCCAGCAGCTCCGGGGGCGGGAGACCGAATTCCTACAATGAGCAGTCCTTC.

Turning to this clonotype: It may be a read error: a sequence one base away is much more abundant. The V call is TRBV14, the J call TRBJ2-3; 8 bases map to TRBD2. This CDR3 spans 15 amino acids. Germline CDR1 SGHDN, CDR2 FVKESK. CDR3 DNA: TGTGCCGGCAGCCGATCGAGCGGGAGAGTAGGATCGCAGTATTTT. Encoded protein: CAGSRSSGRVGSQYF.

Notes on this clonotype: One end of the junction fails to match germline, which may point to a read error. V and J are TRBV14 and TRBJ2-1; D might be TRBD1 or TRBD2, each matching 5 bases. CDR3 length equals 20 residues. Germline lookup yields CDR1 SGHDN and CDR2 FVKESK. The CDR3 sequence: CASNQEVRDARTQTINEQFF. Here the CDR3 DNA reads TGTGCCAGCAACCAAGAGGTCAGGGACGCACGAACCCAAACCATCAATGAGCAGTTCTTC.

The chain carries TRBV10-3 and TRBJ2-7; 8 bases line up with TRBD1. The V segment lost 3 bases and the J segment 5 bases; nucleotides outside the gene matches: 9. Looked up from germline, CDR1 is ENHRY and CDR2 is SYGVKD. CDR3 length: 15 amino acids. The CDR3 region is CAISESRQGKDEQYF. The CDR3 bases are TGTGCCATCAGTGAATCGAGACAGGGGAAAGACGAGCAGTACTTC.

In regard to this clonotype: A much larger clone is a single base away; this may be a read error. The V call is TRBV12-3 or TRBV12-4, the J call TRBJ2-3, with D unresolved. The CDR3 loop spans 14 amino acids. The CDR3 loop reads CACSLTRHTDTQYF. The CDR3 bases are TGTGCCTGCAGTCTAACACGACACACAGATACGCAGTATTTT.

The chain has TRBV6-1 and TRBJ2-1, with no clear D. CDR1 is MNHNS, CDR2 SASEGT, per germline. The CDR3 totals 15 residues. Trimming shortened V by 7 bases and J by 5 bases, and 18 bases separated the two germline ends. Here the CDR3 DNA reads TGTGCCAGCAAGTCCGGTCATACCGACCACAATGAGCAGTTCTTC. Its translation is CASKSGHTDHNEQFF.

This clonotype has only a few counts. The genes are TRBV12-3 or TRBV12-4 and TRBJ1-4; unclear D gene. The CDR3 totals 12 residues. Trimming shortened V by 5 bases and J by 3 bases, and 4 bases separated the two germline ends. In DNA form, the CDR3 reads TGTGCCAGCAGTGGTCCTAATGAAAAACTGTTTTTT. Encoded protein: CASSGPNEKLFF.

At least ten counts were recorded for this clonotype. The CDR3 sequence is CASSSGRITEAFF. The CDR3 DNA is TGTGCCAGCAGTTCAGGACGGATAACAGAAGCTTTCTTT. The rearrangement links TRBV6-6 to TRBJ1-1; D remains unclear. V lost 4 bases to trimming and J lost 8 bases, with 14 bases between them. Germline V CDR1 and CDR2: MNHNY, SVGAGI (reference sequence). This CDR3 has 13 residues.

The chain couples TRBV10-3 to TRBJ1-1, with TRBD1 identical over 8 bases. J lost 4 bases, V lost 6 bases, and 19 bases had no gene match. Germline-derived CDR1 and CDR2 are ENHRY and SYGVKD. The CDR3 runs to 18 residues. The CDR3 region has the DNA TGTGCCATCAGACAGGATGCGTCTTCGACAGGGGAGAGCACTGAAGCTTTCTTT. It is translated as CAIRQDASSTGESTEAFF.

The chain joins TRBV11-3 to TRBJ1-1; maybe TRBD1 (6 bases). Germline V gene lookup returns CDR1 SGHNT and CDR2 YENEEA. The CDR3 is made up of 15 amino acids. The ends were cut back, 5 bases at V and 1 base at J, with 14 bases in the middle. CDR3 nucleotides: TGTGCCAGCAGCCCGGGACATGGAGCGAACACTGAAGCTTTCTTT. Residues: CASSPGHGANTEAFF.

This sequence joins TRBV6-2 or TRBV6-3 and TRBJ2-6, with D hard to call. V lost 11 bases to trimming and J lost 6 bases, with 23 bases between them. Germline assignment: CDR1 MNHEY and CDR2 SVGEGT. The CDR3 is 16 residues long. CDR3 region: CACKGRFPSVANVLTF. The DNA of the CDR3 is TGTGCCTGCAAGGGCAGGTTTCCTTCAGTGGCCAACGTCCTGACTTTC.

A note on this clonotype: This could be a read error, since a much larger clone is one nucleotide away. Written as DNA, the CDR3 is TGTGCCAGCAGTAACCTAGCGGGAGATGGGGAGCATTACTTC. Translated: CASSNLAGDGEHYF. The chain recombines TRBV6-6 with TRBJ2-7; TRBD2 aligns across 10 bases. The length of the CDR3 is 14 residues. Germline values: CDR1 MNHNY, CDR2 SVGAGI (reference sequence).

Worth noting for this clonotype: A much bigger clone sits one base away, suggesting this may be a read error. This chain links TRBV4-3 with TRBJ1-4; 9 bases line up with TRBD1. The germline gives CDR1 LGHNA, CDR2 YSLEER. The CDR3 covers 19 residues. The CDR3 protein is CASSRATGGAFATNEKLLF. As DNA, the CDR3 is TGCGCCAGCAGCCGAGCCACAGGGGGCGCGTTTGCAACTAATGAAAAACTGCTTTTT.

For this clonotype: Without the conserved terminal phenylalanine or tryptophan, this CDR3 likely stems from a read error. J is TRBJ1-3 and V is TRBV11-2; D gene ambiguous. This CDR3 contains 12 residues. V lost 5 bases, J lost 4 bases, and 6 bases lay in between. CDR1 and CDR2 from the germline V gene are SGHAT and FQNNGV. The CDR3 sequence is CASSLGGNTIYS. The DNA of the CDR3 is TGTGCCAGCAGCCTGGGGGGAAACACCATATATTCT.